Listed here is a single T cell receptor (beta chain). These data are taken from a study of technical replicates of blood from a few donors. Clones were sequenced by immunoSEQ multiplex PCR, and TCRdb holds only the in-frame ones, with some missing. Of about 82,000 clones listed, about 91% are singletons. The CDR3 is 16 amino acids. V dropped 0 bases and J dropped 2 bases, with 14 bases sitting between them. Germline V gives CDR1 MNHEY, CDR2 SVGAGI. The material sequenced was T cells isolated from PBMCs. The receptor was isolated from a human donor in good health. This rearrangement joins TRBV6-5 to TRBJ2-7; possibly TRBD2 for D (6 bases). In DNA form, the CDR3 reads TGTGCCAGCAGTTACTCGGCGGGGACGTATACCTACGAGCAGTACTTC. This sequence encodes CASSYSAGTYTYEQYF.